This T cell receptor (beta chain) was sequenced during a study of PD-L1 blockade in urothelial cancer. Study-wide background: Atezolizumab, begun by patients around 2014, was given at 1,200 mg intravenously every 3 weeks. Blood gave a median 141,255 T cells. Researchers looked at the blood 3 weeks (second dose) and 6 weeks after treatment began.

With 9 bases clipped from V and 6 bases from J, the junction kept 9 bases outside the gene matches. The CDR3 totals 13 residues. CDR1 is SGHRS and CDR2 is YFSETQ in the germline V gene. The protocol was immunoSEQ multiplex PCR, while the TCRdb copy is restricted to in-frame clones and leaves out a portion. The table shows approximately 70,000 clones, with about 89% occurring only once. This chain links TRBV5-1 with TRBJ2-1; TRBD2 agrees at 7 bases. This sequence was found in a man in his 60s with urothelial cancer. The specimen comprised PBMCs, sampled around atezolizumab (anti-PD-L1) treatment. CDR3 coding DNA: TGCGCCACCGCGGTGGTAGCGGGCAATGAGCAGTTCTTC. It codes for CATAVVAGNEQFF.